The 4 T cell receptor beta chains below were found in one sample sequenced in a study of blood T cell repertoires in COVID-19. The method was immunoSEQ multiplex PCR; TCRdb's version includes in-frame clones alone and lacks a portion of them. The table records 150,000 to 200,000 clones, roughly 83% of them present only once. Input material: peripheral blood. These TCRs come from a man aged 18 to 30 with active or convalescent COVID-19.

The CDR3 DNA follows: TGTGCCAGCAGACGTGCGGGACAGGGGGCCCGAGAAGCTTTCTTT. Protein sequence: CASRRAGQGAREAFF. The V call is TRBV3-1 (or the pseudogene TRBV3-2), the J call TRBJ1-1; TRBD1 matches at 12 bases. V dropped 6 bases and J dropped 8; count of bases not matched to a gene: 10. In germline, CDR1 is LGHDT, CDR2 YNNKEL (reference sequence). This CDR3 contains 15 residues.

The chain uses TRBV30 and TRBJ2-2, with a weak D call TRBD2 (6 bases). The CDR3 totals 18 residues. Germline loops: CDR1 GTSNPN, CDR2 SVGIG (reference sequence). Trimming removed 4 bases at V and 0 bases at J, with 21 bases between. The CDR3 DNA sequence: TGTGCCTGGACTAGATACGGCTCCGGGACTGCGAACACCGGGGAGCTGTTTTTT. Amino acids: CAWTRYGSGTANTGELFF.

This clone appeared a single time. V gene TRBV3-1 (or the pseudogene TRBV3-2) combines with J gene TRBJ2-7; 11 bases map to TRBD2. The trim removed 6 bases at V and 5 bases at J, leaving 9 bases unmatched. Germline V lookup: CDR1 LGHDT, CDR2 YNNKEL (reference sequence). This CDR3 has 15 amino acids. In nucleotides, the CDR3 is TGTGCCAGCAGTCCGGTCCTAGCGGGGGGCCACGAGCAGTACTTC. Its protein product is CASSPVLAGGHEQYF.

The chain employs TRBV19 and TRBJ1-2; the D gene is possibly TRBD1 (6 bases). CDR3 length equals 13 residues. Germline lookup yields CDR1 LNHDA and CDR2 SQIVND (reference sequence). Trimming stripped 6 bases from V and 2 bases from J, with 10 bases between. CDR3 nucleotides: TGTGCCAGTAGCCAACAGGGCAACTATGGCTACACCTTC. Translation gives CASSQQGNYGYTF.